Following are 22 T cell receptor beta chains from one sample sequenced in a study of PD-1 blockade in classical Hodgkin lymphoma. TCRdb keeps only in-frame clones here, not all; method: immunoSEQ multiplex PCR. The sample carries about 40,000 clones, around 78% recorded once. Every one of the patients relapsed after autologous stem cell transplantation (brentuximab vedotin exposure was variable). Sequenced material: peripheral blood mononuclear cells (PBMCs), taken at baseline. These receptors originate from a human donor with classical Hodgkin lymphoma.

This sequence joins TRBV10-1 and TRBJ1-4; 9 positions agree with TRBD1. CDR1 WNHNN and CDR2 SYGVQD come from the germline V gene (reference sequence). V dropped 10 bases and J dropped 7; count of bases not matched to a gene: 7. This CDR3 has 13 residues. DNA of the CDR3: TGCGCCAACAAGGACAGGGGACCTGAAAAACTGTTTTTT. Protein: CANKDRGPEKLFF.

This rearrangement joins TRBV30 to TRBJ1-3; D is uncertain. V was shortened by 2 bases and J by 0 bases, with 5 bases between the two germline ends. Germline CDR1 GTSNPN, CDR2 SVGIG (reference sequence). This CDR3 is 13 amino acids long. The CDR3 region has the DNA TGTGCCTGGAGTCCTGGCTCTGGAAACACCATATATTTT. This gives the protein CAWSPGSGNTIYF. The whole variable domain, filled in from reference TRBV30 and TRBJ1-3, reads SQTIHQWPATLVQPVGSPLSLECTVEGTSNPNLYWYRQAAGRGLQLLFYSVGIGQISSEVPQNLSASRPQDRQFILSSKKLLLSDSGFYLCAWSPGSGNTIYFGEGSWLTVV.

The rearrangement joins TRBV5-1 to TRBJ2-7; 8 bases line up with TRBD1. The CDR3 sequence is 15 residues long. The V segment lost 5 bases and the J segment 0 bases; nucleotides outside the gene matches: 7. The germline gives CDR1 SGHRS, CDR2 YFSETQ. For the CDR3, the DNA is TGCGCCAGCAGGCAGGGGGCCACGGGCTCCTACGAGCAGTACTTC. Amino acids: CASRQGATGSYEQYF.

A few counts support this clone. The chain carries TRBV7-2 and TRBJ1-2, with D possibly matching TRBD1 (5 bases). This CDR3 is built from 15 residues. Trimming stripped 4 bases from V and 4 bases from J, with 16 bases between. Germline V gene sequence: CDR1 SGHTA, CDR2 FQGNSA. CDR3 sequence: CASSSPSGDVYGYTF. The DNA for the CDR3 is TGTGCCAGCAGCTCACCGTCGGGGGACGTCTATGGCTACACCTTC. The full variable domain, in which reference TRBV7-2 and TRBJ1-2 provide the parts outside the CDR3, is GAGVSQSPSNKVTEKGKDVELRCDPISGHTALYWYRQSLGQGLEFLIYFQGNSAPDKSGLPSDRFSAERTGGSVSTLTIQRTQQEDSAVYLCASSSPSGDVYGYTFGSGTRLTVV.

The chain uses TRBV7-3 and TRBJ1-5; D ambiguous. The ends were cut back, 2 bases at V and 1 base at J, with 6 bases in the middle. CDR3 length equals 14 residues. Germline CDR1 and CDR2: SGHTA and FQGTGA. CDR3 nucleotide sequence: TGTGCCAGCAGCTTAGCGGACAGCAATCAGCCCCAGCATTTT. The encoded protein is CASSLADSNQPQHF.

The sample holds a few counts of this clone. The chain recombines TRBV5-6 with TRBJ2-1, with D perhaps matching TRBD2 (7 bases). Trimming took off 2 bases at V and 5 bases at J, with 14 bases between the two ends. Per the germline V gene, CDR1 is SGHDT and CDR2 is YYEEEE. This CDR3 is 15 amino acids long. The CDR3 nucleotides are TGTGCCAGCAGCTTAGGTGAAGGGGGGGACAATGAGCAGTTCTTC. It codes for CASSLGEGGDNEQFF.

The chain couples TRBV6-1 to TRBJ2-5; 8 nucleotides align to TRBD2. Unmatched junction bases numbered 10, after V lost 7 bases and J lost 6 bases. Germline CDR1 and CDR2: MNHNS and SASEGT. This CDR3 comprises 14 residues. CDR3 protein: CASKGRGGRKTQYF. CDR3 sequence (DNA): TGTGCCAGCAAGGGCCGGGGGGGTCGGAAGACCCAGTACTTC.

This clone was detected a few times. The rearrangement links TRBV7-9 to TRBJ2-2, with unresolved D. This CDR3 has 13 residues. CDR1 and CDR2 from the germline V gene are SEHNR and FQNEAQ (reference sequence). The V end lost 11 bases, the J end lost 5 bases, and 15 bases lay between the germline ends. CDR3 loop: CASDLVWTGELFF. In DNA, the CDR3 is TGTGCCTCCGACCTGGTATGGACCGGGGAGCTGTTTTTT.

The chain joins TRBV5-6 to TRBJ2-3; a possible D gene is TRBD2 (7 bases). V was clipped by 7 bases and J by 1 base, with 13 bases between them. CDR1 is SGHDT and CDR2 is YYEEEE in the germline V gene. The CDR3 runs 14 residues. DNA of the CDR3: TGTGCCAGCGGATGGGGGGGCGGCACAGATACGCAGTATTTT. Its protein product is CASGWGGGTDTQYF.

In its sample, this clone was seen once. The genes are TRBV6-6 and TRBJ1-2, with TRBD1 matching 10 bases. CDR3 length: 15 residues. Trimming cost V 1 base and J 4 bases; bases outside gene matches: 3. The germline CDR1 and CDR2 sequences are MNHNY and SVGAGI (reference sequence). The chain's CDR3 is CASSYYGQGVYGYTF. Written as DNA, the CDR3 is TGTGCCAGCAGTTACTACGGACAGGGGGTCTATGGCTACACCTTC.

This clone was counted ten times or more. The chain uses TRBV14 and TRBJ1-6; TRBD1 aligns across 7 bases. J gave up 6 bases and V 4 bases, and 12 bases lay outside the gene matches. This CDR3 is built from 17 residues. CDR1 and CDR2 (germline): SGHDN, FVKESK. The CDR3 nucleotides read TGTGCCAGCAGCCTTACCCGGGGACAGAGTTTTAATTCACCCCTCCACTTT. This translates into CASSLTRGQSFNSPLHF.

This clone has a handful of counts. The CDR3 region has the DNA TGTGCCAGCAGCCCGGGACTGAACACAGATACGCAGTATTTT. Translated: CASSPGLNTDTQYF. This sequence joins TRBV2 and TRBJ2-3; D might be TRBD2 (6 bases). This CDR3 region has 14 residues. Looked up from germline, CDR1 is SNHLY and CDR2 is FYNNEI. V was pared by 6 bases and J by 2 bases, with 12 bases between. The full variable domain, rest sourced from reference TRBV2 and TRBJ2-3, is EPEVTQTPSHQVTQMGQEVILRCVPISNHLYFYWYRQILGQKVEFLVSFYNNEISEKSEIFDDQFSVERPDGSNFTLKIRSTKLEDSAMYFCASSPGLNTDTQYFGPGTRLTVL.

This chain uses TRBV11-3 with TRBJ2-3, with 10 bases aligning to TRBD2. The J segment lost 5 bases and the V segment lost 8 bases, leaving 10 bases of the junction unmatched. Germline CDR1 SGHNT, CDR2 YENEEA. CDR3 length equals 15 residues. CDR3 in DNA: TGTGCCAGCCGCGATCGGGGGACTAGCGAAGATACGCAGTATTTT. Encoded protein: CASRDRGTSEDTQYF.

The V and J genes are TRBV7-6 and TRBJ2-2; D is possibly TRBD1 or TRBD2 (5 bases each). This CDR3 region has 16 residues. Trimming removed 3 bases from V and 2 bases from J, with 13 bases in between. Germline-derived CDR1 and CDR2 are SGHVS and FNYEAQ. CDR3 in DNA: TGTGCCAGCAGCTTGTCGTGGGGACCTAACACCGGGGAGCTGTTTTTT. Protein: CASSLSWGPNTGELFF.

The V gene is TRBV5-8, the J gene TRBJ2-7; maybe TRBD1 (5 bases). Germline-derived CDR1 and CDR2 are SGHTS and YDEGEE. V lost 3 bases to trimming and J lost 3 bases, with 7 bases between them. This CDR3 is 12 amino acids long. CDR3 sequence (DNA): TGTGCCAGCAGCTACGACAGCTACGAGCAGTACTTC. Protein sequence: CASSYDSYEQYF. Full variable domain (rest looked up from reference TRBV5-8 and TRBJ2-7): EAGVTQSPTHLIKTRGQQATLRCSPISGHTSVYWYQQALGLGLQFLLWYDEGEERNRGNFPPRFSGRQFPNYSSELNVNALELEDSALYLCASSYDSYEQYFGPGTRLTVT.

This chain uses TRBV18 with TRBJ2-5; D might be TRBD2 (5 bases). Germline assignment: CDR1 KGHSH and CDR2 LQKENI. The CDR3 spans 12 residues. The germline V and J ends were trimmed by 6 bases and 5 bases, with 10 bases remaining between them. CDR3 amino acids: CASSPSTETQYF. CDR3 coding DNA: TGTGCCAGCTCTCCTAGCACGGAGACCCAGTACTTC.

The rearrangement joins TRBV7-9 to TRBJ2-7; TRBD1 agrees at 8 bases. This CDR3 comprises 13 residues. With 4 bases clipped from V and 3 bases from J, the junction kept 2 bases outside the gene matches. The germline CDR1 and CDR2 sequences are SEHNR and FQNEAQ (reference sequence). Here the CDR3 reads CASSSGQDYEQYF. CDR3 DNA sequence: TGTGCCAGCAGCTCGGGACAGGACTACGAGCAGTACTTC.

This chain connects TRBV5-1 to TRBJ2-2, with TRBD1 identical over 9 bases. The trim removed 0 bases at V and 2 bases at J, leaving 8 bases unmatched. This CDR3 region has 18 residues. In germline, CDR1 is SGHRS, CDR2 YFSETQ. The CDR3 nucleotides are TGCGCCAGCAGCTTGGCCCCGGGGACAGGGATCAACACCGGGGAGCTGTTTTTT. Its protein product is CASSLAPGTGINTGELFF.

This clone was found once. The chain recombines TRBV6-1 with TRBJ2-3; possible D gene TRBD2, 6 bases. Looked up from germline, CDR1 is MNHNS and CDR2 is SASEGT. This CDR3 comprises 13 residues. The ends were cut back, 7 bases at V and 4 bases at J, with 12 bases in the middle. The CDR3 spells CASTELASDTQYF. The CDR3 DNA reads TGTGCCAGCACCGAACTAGCCTCAGATACGCAGTATTTT.

The chain carries TRBV10-3 and TRBJ2-5, with D possibly being TRBD2 (5 bases). Per germline, CDR1 ENHRY and CDR2 SYGVKD. V was pared by 2 bases and J by 2 bases, with 9 bases between. The CDR3 covers 14 residues. CDR3 amino acids: CAISEGLTQETQYF. CDR3 DNA sequence: TGTGCCATCAGTGAGGGACTCACACAAGAGACCCAGTACTTC.

V gene TRBV2 combines with J gene TRBJ1-4, with D uncertain. Germline CDR1 SNHLY, CDR2 FYNNEI. The ends were cut back, 9 bases at V and 8 bases at J, with 19 bases in the middle. The CDR3 consists of 14 residues. The CDR3 DNA sequence: TGTGCCAGTTCCTTAGAAGGTCGGGGAGAAAAACTGTTTTTT. Amino acid sequence: CASSLEGRGEKLFF.

The chain couples TRBV5-8 to TRBJ2-7; TRBD1 is a possible D gene (6 bases). The CDR3 length is 14 residues. V lost 7 bases to trimming and J lost 2 bases, with 16 bases between them. Germline V lookup: CDR1 SGHTS, CDR2 YDEGEE. This chain's CDR3 is CASSHPGDTYEQYF. CDR3 nucleotide sequence: TGTGCCAGCTCCCACCCAGGGGACACCTACGAGCAGTACTTC.